A single sample gave rise to the 3 T cell receptor beta chains below, sequenced in a study of beta chain features in type 1 diabetes. Sequencing targeted expressed TCRB transcripts, as all isolated RNA had been reverse transcribed. Clones were read by immunoSEQ multiplex PCR, and TCRdb kept only the in-frame ones, dropping some. This sample yields about 320,000 clones, of which approximately 14% are seen a single time; roughly 6.7% belongs to the top ten. The sample was central memory CD4+ T cells from blood. The receptor source for this set is a man younger than 40 in good health.

The sample holds many counts of this clone. V usage is TRBV4-3 and J usage is TRBJ1-6; D might be TRBD1 (5 bases). Germline V gene sequence: CDR1 LGHNA, CDR2 YSLEER. The V and J ends lost 0 bases and 10 bases respectively, with 16 bases between them. The CDR3 contains 16 residues. The DNA of the CDR3 is TGCGCCAGCAGCCAAGATTGGGCGGGGGTCGGGTCACCCCTCCACTTT. Translated: CASSQDWAGVGSPLHF.

This clone has more than one count but fewer than ten. This chain uses TRBV19 with TRBJ2-1; a weak D match, TRBD1 (5 bases). The CDR3 extends over 14 amino acids. The germline gives CDR1 LNHDA, CDR2 SQIVND (reference sequence). The V end was cut by 5 bases, the J end by 3 bases, with 11 bases between. The DNA of the CDR3 is TGTGCCAGTAGTCTAAGGGGATTCTACAATGAGCAGTTCTTC. Encoded protein: CASSLRGFYNEQFF. Full variable domain (rest looked up from reference TRBV19 and TRBJ2-1): DGGITQSPKYLFRKEGQNVTLSCEQNLNHDAMYWYRQDPGQGLRLIYYSQIVNDFQKGDIAEGYSVSREKKESFPLTVTSAQKNPTAFYLCASSLRGFYNEQFFGPGTRLTVL.

The chain has TRBV10-3 and TRBJ1-2, with a tentative D call TRBD1 (5 bases). Germline V gene sequence: CDR1 ENHRY, CDR2 SYGVKD. Trimming removed 8 bases from V and 5 bases from J, with 9 bases in between. CDR3 length: 11 amino acids. CDR3 nucleotides: TGTGCCATCGACGGGGGGTATGGCTACACCTTC. Its protein is CAIDGGYGYTF.